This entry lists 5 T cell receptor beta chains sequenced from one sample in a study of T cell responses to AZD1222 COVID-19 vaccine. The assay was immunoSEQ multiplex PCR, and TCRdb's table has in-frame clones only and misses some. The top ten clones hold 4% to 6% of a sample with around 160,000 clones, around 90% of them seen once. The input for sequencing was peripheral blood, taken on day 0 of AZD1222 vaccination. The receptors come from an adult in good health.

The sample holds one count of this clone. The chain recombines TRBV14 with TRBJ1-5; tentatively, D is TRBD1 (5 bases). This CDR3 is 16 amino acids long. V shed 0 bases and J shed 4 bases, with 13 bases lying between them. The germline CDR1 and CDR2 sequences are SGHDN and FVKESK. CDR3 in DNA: TGTGCCAGCAGCCAAGATAGGAGGGGATCAAATCAGCCCCAGCATTTT. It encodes CASSQDRRGSNQPQHF. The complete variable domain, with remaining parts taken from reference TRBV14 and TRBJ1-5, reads EAGVTQFPSHSVIEKGQTVTLRCDPISGHDNLYWYRRVMGKEIKFLLHFVKESKQDESGMPNNRFLAERTGGTYSTLKVQPAELEDSGVYFCASSQDRRGSNQPQHFGDGTRLSIL.

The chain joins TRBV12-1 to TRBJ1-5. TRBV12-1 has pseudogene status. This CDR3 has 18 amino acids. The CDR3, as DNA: TGTGCCAGCAGCTCTTGGGGGGCAGTTAGACCCAGCAATCAGCCCCAGCATTTT. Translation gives CASSSWGAVRPSNQPQHF.

CDR3 in amino acids: CSASSAASYEQYF. The CDR3 nucleotides read TGCAGTGCTAGTTCTGCGGCCTCCTACGAGCAGTACTTC. The chain employs TRBV20-1 and TRBJ2-7, with D unclear. Germline loops: CDR1 DFQATT, CDR2 SNEGSKA (reference sequence). The CDR3 has 13 amino acids. Trimming took off 3 bases at V and 0 bases at J, with 9 bases between the two ends.

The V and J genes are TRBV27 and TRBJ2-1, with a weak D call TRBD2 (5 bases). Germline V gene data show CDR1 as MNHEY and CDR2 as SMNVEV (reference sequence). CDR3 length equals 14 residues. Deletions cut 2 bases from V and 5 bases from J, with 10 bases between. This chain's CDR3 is CASSLTSNHNEQFF. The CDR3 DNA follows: TGTGCCAGCAGTTTAACTAGTAACCACAATGAGCAGTTCTTC.

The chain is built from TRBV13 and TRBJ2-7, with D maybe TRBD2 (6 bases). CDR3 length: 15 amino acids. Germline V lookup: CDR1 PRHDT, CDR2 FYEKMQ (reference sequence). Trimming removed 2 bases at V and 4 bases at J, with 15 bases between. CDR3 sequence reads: CASSLMPGRGYEQYF. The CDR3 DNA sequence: TGTGCCAGCAGCTTAATGCCCGGGCGGGGTTACGAGCAGTACTTC.